This T cell receptor beta chain was sequenced for a study of human T cells and chemical hapten exposure. Study findings and constraints: It was expanded TCRs that formed significantly more large CDR3 similarity clusters than controls did.

The germline V gene has CDR1 SGHTA and CDR2 FQGNSA. The V and J ends lost 1 base and 4 bases respectively, with 5 bases between them. The length of the CDR3 is 12 residues. It was the library that attached unique molecular identifiers to individual cDNA molecules. TCRdb redid the calling of the RACE reads with MiXCR, one entry per CDR3 protein. The data hold fewer than 200,000 distinct CDR3 sequences, with roughly 25% observed a single time. Sample time point: patch test 3, about 24 weeks after DPC sensitization. Treatment specified: therapeutic diphenylcyclopropenone sensitization with weekly scalp DPC. The table lists this clonotype with a few counts. Its specificity is not known.

The rearrangement joins TRBV7-2 to TRBJ2-7; D remains ambiguous. The sequencing used whole blood, collected in connection with sensitization to the hapten diphenylcyclopropenone (DPC). The sequence came from a woman between 18 and 29 years old with alopecia areata. Some clones in this sample may be carry-over from other donors' samples. The CDR3, as DNA: TGTGCCAGCAGCTTAGACTGGTACGAGCAGTACTTC. It encodes CASSLDWYEQYF.